This T cell receptor (beta chain) was retrieved from a study of OX40 agonist ivuxolimab in advanced cancers. Study context: At around 83% male, the cohort had a mean age of 60 years, ranging from about 20 to 90. Study-wide results and caveats: Both CD4+ and CD8+ T cell populations in blood had undergone clonal expansion by week 6 at 0.1 to 3.0 mg/kg. The average count of expanded clones was higher among CD8+ T cells than among CD4+. Also showing low normalized T-cell clonal expansion were some of the nonresponders.

CDR1 ENHRY and CDR2 SYGVKD come from the germline V gene. This CDR3 is built from 12 residues. The junction had 7 bases not matched to a gene; V was cut back by 11 bases and J by 4 bases. Comments on this clone: Its antigen is not identified.

Clones were sequenced by immunoSEQ multiplex PCR, and TCRdb holds only the in-frame ones, with some missing. Among under 85,000 clones listed, around nine tenths were seen once. The sample here was CD4+ or CD8+ T cells sorted from blood, taken in a trial of the OX40 agonist ivuxolimab. This chain links TRBV10-3 with TRBJ2-5; TRBD2 matches at 7 bases. This receptor was taken from an adult with an advanced solid tumor such as melanoma, head and neck, liver or kidney cancer. CDR3 protein: CAVGGNAETQYF. CDR3 nucleotide sequence: TGTGCCGTCGGGGGGAATGCAGAGACCCAGTACTTC.